The rows below give T cell receptor beta chains drawn from one sample of a study of early T cells in non-severe SARS-CoV-2 infection. TCRdb re-called the 5' RACE reads through MiXCR, storing one row per CDR3 protein. The repertoire holds 80,000 to 100,000 distinct CDR3 sequences, with around 15% as singletons. Sequencing was performed on whole blood. These receptors originate from an adult who was a healthcare worker with PCR-confirmed SARS-CoV-2 infection or an uninfected control (not recorded which). Each CDR3 is given with its conserved first and last residue. Fields, in order: V gene, D gene, J gene, CDR3 protein. A D gene is named only where the DNA matches it firmly.

v_gene: TRBV7-8; d_gene: TRBD1; j_gene: TRBJ1-1; CDR3aa: CASSQTGPTEAFF
v_gene: TRBV29-1; d_gene: TRBD1; j_gene: TRBJ1-2; CDR3aa: CSVIQGADYGYTF
v_gene: TRBV28; d_gene: .; j_gene: TRBJ2-6; CDR3aa: CASSLVGGAGANVLTF
v_gene: TRBV6-2/TRBV6-3; d_gene: .; j_gene: TRBJ1-2; CDR3aa: CASSSLDLFFTF
v_gene: TRBV5-1; d_gene: TRBD1; j_gene: TRBJ2-7; CDR3aa: CASSRPGTGIHEQYF
v_gene: TRBV14; d_gene: TRBD1; j_gene: TRBJ2-2; CDR3aa: CASSLLQGYTGELFF
v_gene: TRBV10-3; d_gene: .; j_gene: TRBJ2-7; CDR3aa: CAISGDGRSGEQYF
v_gene: TRBV28; d_gene: .; j_gene: TRBJ2-7; CDR3aa: CASSWSYEQYF
v_gene: TRBV11-2; d_gene: TRBD1; j_gene: TRBJ1-6; CDR3aa: CASSTPGQGTLHF
v_gene: TRBV28; d_gene: .; j_gene: TRBJ1-1; CDR3aa: CASRILEGSAFF
v_gene: TRBV3-1; d_gene: TRBD2; j_gene: TRBJ2-1; CDR3aa: CASSQERGEQFF
v_gene: TRBV30; d_gene: .; j_gene: TRBJ1-1; CDR3aa: CAWSMGNTEAFF
v_gene: TRBV28; d_gene: TRBD1; j_gene: TRBJ1-3; CDR3aa: CASSLTGTAFGNTIYF
v_gene: TRBV10-1; d_gene: TRBD1; j_gene: TRBJ1-1; CDR3aa: CASSAGTGKKYTEAFF
v_gene: TRBV7-3; d_gene: .; j_gene: TRBJ1-1; CDR3aa: CARHTNRDRNSNTEAFF
v_gene: TRBV20-1; d_gene: .; j_gene: TRBJ1-1; CDR3aa: CSASRGAEAFF
v_gene: TRBV20-1; d_gene: .; j_gene: TRBJ2-7; CDR3aa: CSARRQAHHEQYF
v_gene: TRBV10-2; d_gene: TRBD1; j_gene: TRBJ2-5; CDR3aa: CASSELGDRGFETQYF
v_gene: TRBV28; d_gene: .; j_gene: TRBJ1-2; CDR3aa: CASSLGGGSTF
v_gene: TRBV6-5; d_gene: TRBD1; j_gene: TRBJ2-3; CDR3aa: CASKTGFGTDTQYF
v_gene: TRBV29-1; d_gene: TRBD1; j_gene: TRBJ2-3; CDR3aa: CSVDRGLDTDTQYF
v_gene: TRBV19; d_gene: .; j_gene: TRBJ1-2; CDR3aa: CASSIGQGIYGYTF